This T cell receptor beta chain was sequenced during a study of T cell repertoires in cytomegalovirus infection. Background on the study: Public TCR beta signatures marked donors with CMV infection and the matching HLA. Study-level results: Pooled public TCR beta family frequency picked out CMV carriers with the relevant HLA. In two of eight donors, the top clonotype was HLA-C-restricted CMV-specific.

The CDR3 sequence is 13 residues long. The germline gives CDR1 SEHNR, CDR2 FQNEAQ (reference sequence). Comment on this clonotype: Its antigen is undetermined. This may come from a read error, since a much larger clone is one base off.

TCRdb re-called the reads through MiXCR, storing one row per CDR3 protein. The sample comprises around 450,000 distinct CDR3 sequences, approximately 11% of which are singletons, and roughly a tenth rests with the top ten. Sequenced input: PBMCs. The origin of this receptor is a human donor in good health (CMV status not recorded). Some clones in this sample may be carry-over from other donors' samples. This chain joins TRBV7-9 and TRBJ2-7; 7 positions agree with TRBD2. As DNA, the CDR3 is TGTGCCAACAGCTTACCCCGGGGGGTCGAGCAGTACTTC. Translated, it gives CANSLPRGVEQYF. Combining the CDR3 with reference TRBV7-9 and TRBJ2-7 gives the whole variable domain DTGVSQNPRHKITKRGQNVTFRCDPISEHNRLYWYRQTLGQGPEFLTYFQNEAQLEKSRLLSDRFSAERPKGSFSTLEIQRTEQGDSAMYLCANSLPRGVEQYFGPGTRLTVT.